A selection of T cell receptor beta chains follows, all from one sample in a study of blood T cell repertoires in COVID-19. Clones were sequenced by immunoSEQ multiplex PCR, and TCRdb holds only the in-frame ones, with some missing. The table records 200,000 to 250,000 clones, roughly 81% of them present only once. Sequencing input: peripheral blood. The origin of the receptors is a middle-aged man with acute or convalescent COVID-19. The CDR3 runs from the conserved cysteine through the conserved F or W. D genes are given only for firm matches. Some rows mark clone size as missing; the rest say once, few, many or name a class of expanded clone.

TRBD2,TRBJ2-2,TRBV6-4,many,TGTGCCAGCAGTGACTCTAGCGGGGGCACCGGGGAGCTGTTTTTT,CASSDSSGGTGELFF
NA,TRBJ1-1,TRBV10-3,NA,TGTGCCATCAGTTATTCTTCAGGGGATGGGGTGGTTAAGGCTTTCTTT,CAISYSSGDGVVKAFF
NA,TRBJ1-5,TRBV5-6,few,TGTGCCAGCAGCCCGGGAAGAGGGCATTTT,CASSPGRGHF
NA,TRBJ2-2,TRBV9,once,TGTGCCAGCAGCGTCGGGGCGGGGTCATCCGGTGGCGGGGAGCTGTTTTTT,CASSVGAGSSGGGELFF
NA,TRBJ2-1,TRBV6-2/TRBV6-3,NA,TGTGCCAGCAGTTACTCGTCTCCGGGCAATGAGCAGTTCTTC,CASSYSSPGNEQFF
NA,TRBJ1-6,TRBV27,NA,TGTGCCAGACCCTCCCACAGGGATGATGACTCACCCCTCCACTTT,CARPSHRDDDSPLHF
TRBD2,TRBJ2-5,TRBV7-2,NA,TGTGCCAGCAGCTGGGATGGTGCGGGGGGGGTACAAGAGACCCAGTACTTC,CASSWDGAGGVQETQYF
TRBD1,TRBJ2-5,TRBV11-2,NA,TGTGCCAGCAGCCCGACCCGGACAGGGAAGGGGGAGACCCAGTACTTC,CASSPTRTGKGETQYF
NA,TRBJ1-1,TRBV7-8,NA,TGTGCCAGCAGCGCCAGTCGATGGGCCGCCAGCGGCACTGAAGCTTTCTTT,CASSASRWAASGTEAFF
NA,TRBJ1-1,TRBV28,NA,TGTGCCAGCAGTCCCGGGGGGGTCCCGGACACTGAAGCTTTCTTT,CASSPGGVPDTEAFF
TRBD2,TRBJ2-1,TRBV6-7,NA,TGTGCCAGCAGTTACTCCGCCCTAGCGGGGCCCGACAATGAGCAGTTCTTC,CASSYSALAGPDNEQFF
NA,TRBJ1-2,TRBV28,NA,TGTGCCAGCAGTCGACCAAGAGGGGCGGGGTATGGCTACACCTTC,CASSRPRGAGYGYTF
TRBD1,TRBJ1-1,TRBV7-9,NA,TGTGCCAGCAGCTTAGCGTGGGCGGATCCAGGGGGGAACACTGAAGCTTTCTTT,CASSLAWADPGGNTEAFF
NA,TRBJ1-5,TRBV15,once,TGTGCCACCAGCAGAGATCAGGGTACCGGGCAGCCCCAGCATTTT,CATSRDQGTGQPQHF
NA,TRBJ1-1,TRBV12-3/TRBV12-4,few,TGTGCCACCTCCGGAGGAACTGAAGCTTTCTTT,CATSGGTEAFF
TRBD1,TRBJ2-7,TRBV27,NA,TGTGCCAGCAGTTCCGGGACAGGGGTGACCTTGAAAGCGTACTTC,CASSSGTGVTLKAYF
TRBD1,TRBJ2-2,TRBV30,NA,TGTGCCTGGAGTGCCCTACAGGGGGCGTCGGGACCACTGGAATCCGGGGAGCTGTTTTTT,CAWSALQGASGPLESGELFF
NA,TRBJ1-2,TRBV5-6,NA,TGTGCCAGCAGCAGGCTGCGACAGGCTCTCGATGGCTACACCTTC,CASSRLRQALDGYTF
TRBD1,TRBJ1-1,TRBV4-3,NA,TGCGCCAGCAGCCAAGATCATAGAGGTACGACAGGGTTTGACACTGAAGCTTTCTTT,CASSQDHRGTTGFDTEAFF
NA,TRBJ1-5,TRBV18,NA,TGTGCCAGCTCACCAGGGGCAGAACCTAATCAGCCCCAGCATTTT,CASSPGAEPNQPQHF
TRBD1,TRBJ1-1,TRBV18,NA,TGTGCCAGCTCATTTCAGGGGGGCCAGAACACTGAAGCTTTCTTT,CASSFQGGQNTEAFF
NA,TRBJ1-1,TRBV6-6,NA,TGTGCCAGCAGTTACTATGACAAGAACACTGAAGCTTTCTTT,CASSYYDKNTEAFF
NA,TRBJ2-1,TRBV5-4,NA,TGTGCCAGCGGGGCTTTGGGCAATGAGCAGTTCTTC,CASGALGNEQFF
TRBD1,TRBJ1-3,TRBV5-1,NA,TGCGCCAGCAGCCCCGGGACAGCGAGTTACACCATATATTTT,CASSPGTASYTIYF
TRBD1,TRBJ1-2,TRBV5-1,NA,TGCGCCAGCAGCCAGACAGGGGGCGACTATGGCTACACCTTC,CASSQTGGDYGYTF
TRBD1,TRBJ1-1,TRBV11-2,NA,TGTGCCAGCAGCTTGGGACAGAAGAACACTGAAGCTTTCTTT,CASSLGQKNTEAFF
NA,TRBJ1-1,TRBV7-6,NA,TGTGCCAGCAGCCTTACACTGAACACTGAAGCTTTCTTT,CASSLTLNTEAFF
NA,TRBJ1-6,TRBV24-1,NA,TGTGCCACCAGTGTGAGGCCAACCTTTTATTCACCCCTCCACTTT,CATSVRPTFYSPLHF
NA,TRBJ2-1,TRBV7-9,NA,TGTGCCAGCAGCCCAATCAACAATGAGCAGTTCTTC,CASSPINNEQFF
NA,TRBJ1-5,TRBV5-4,NA,TGTGCCAGCAGCTTGGGAGGGTTCAATCAGCCCCAGCATTTT,CASSLGGFNQPQHF
NA,TRBJ1-1,TRBV30,NA,TGTGCCTGGTCCCCCCGGGGGCGGGGGGACACTGAAGCTTTCTTT,CAWSPRGRGDTEAFF
NA,TRBJ1-4,TRBV5-1,NA,TGCGCCAGCAGCTTTACTAGTTCTAATGAAAAACTGTTTTTT,CASSFTSSNEKLFF
NA,TRBJ2-7,TRBV7-2,few,TGTGCCAGCAGCTTGGGGCTCGAGCAGTACTTC,CASSLGLEQYF
NA,TRBJ1-3,TRBV11-3,NA,TGTGCCAGCAGCCGCGACAGTCTTTCTGGAAACACCATATATTTT,CASSRDSLSGNTIYF
NA,TRBJ2-7,TRBV7-2,NA,TGTGCCAGCAGCTGGATGCGGGATTACGAGCAGTACTTC,CASSWMRDYEQYF
TRBD2,TRBJ2-5,TRBV5-4,NA,TGTGCCAGCAGCCGGACTAGCGGGGGAGCGGGGGAGACCCAGTACTTC,CASSRTSGGAGETQYF
NA,TRBJ1-5,TRBV12-3/TRBV12-4,NA,TGTGCCAGCAGTTTAGGCGTGCAGCCCCAGCATTTT,CASSLGVQPQHF
NA,TRBJ2-7,TRBV5-4,NA,TGTGCCAGCAGCTTGAGCGAGGGCGAGCAGTACTTC,CASSLSEGEQYF
NA,TRBJ1-2,TRBV9,NA,TGTGCCAGCAGCGGACCCGACGGGGGGCCACCTAATGACTACACCTTC,CASSGPDGGPPNDYTF
NA,TRBJ1-2,TRBV6-6,NA,TGTGCCAGCACCCAGGGGACGGGGGGCTACACCTTC,CASTQGTGGYTF
TRBD1,TRBJ1-1,TRBV19,NA,TGTGCCAGTAGTTCGACAGGGCGGACTGAAGCTTTCTTT,CASSSTGRTEAFF
TRBD1,TRBJ1-1,TRBV18,NA,TGTGCCAGCTCACGGAGACAGGGGAACACTGAAGCTTTCTTT,CASSRRQGNTEAFF
NA,TRBJ2-1,TRBV12-3/TRBV12-4,NA,TGTGCCACCCTCAATGAGCAGTTCTTC,CATLNEQFF
TRBD2,TRBJ2-3,TRBV7-9,NA,TGTGCCAGCAGCCTCACTACTAGCGGGGGATTCGGTACGCAGTATTTT,CASSLTTSGGFGTQYF
NA,TRBJ1-1,TRBV13,NA,TGTGCCAGCAGCCTCCCCGCCGGGGGGAACACTGAAGCTTTCTTT,CASSLPAGGNTEAFF
NA,TRBJ2-5,TRBV10-1,NA,TGCGCCAGCTCGCGGCAGGGGATGGAGACCCAGTACTTC,CASSRQGMETQYF
TRBD2,TRBJ2-1,TRBV4-3,NA,TGCGCCAGCAGCCGCAGGACTAGCGGGGCCCCAGAGCAGTTCTTC,CASSRRTSGAPEQFF
NA,TRBJ1-1,TRBV6-1,NA,TGTGCCAGCAGTGAAGTCAACAGGGTGAACACTGAAGCTTTCTTT,CASSEVNRVNTEAFF
TRBD1,TRBJ1-1,TRBV4-1,NA,TGCGCCAGCAGCCAACTACAGGGGCTGAACACTGAAGCTTTCTTT,CASSQLQGLNTEAFF
NA,TRBJ1-2,TRBV9,NA,TGTGCCAGCAGCAGGGGATCGGACTATGGCTACACCTTC,CASSRGSDYGYTF
TRBD1,TRBJ2-3,TRBV9,NA,TGTGCCAGCAGCGTAGAGGGGGCGAGGGGGACAGATACGCAGTATTTT,CASSVEGARGTDTQYF
TRBD1,TRBJ1-5,TRBV4-3,NA,TGCGCCAGCAGCCAAGGACAGGGGACCGGGCAGCCCCAGCATTTT,CASSQGQGTGQPQHF
NA,TRBJ1-5,TRBV28,NA,TGTGCCAGCAGTCCCACTCGGGGGGGGCATGGGCAGCCCCATAGCAATCAGCCCCAGCATTTT,CASSPTRGGHGQPHSNQPQHF